A single sample is the source of the 27 T cell receptor beta chains below, sequenced in a study of blood T cell repertoires in COVID-19. Sequencing was performed with immunoSEQ multiplex PCR; in TCRdb, only in-frame clones are kept and a portion is missing. The sample has approximately 65,000 clones; roughly 92% are singletons. Sequenced sample: peripheral blood. The source is an older man with active COVID-19.

This sequence joins TRBV6-1 and TRBJ2-3; 13 nucleotides match TRBD2. The CDR3 extends over 16 amino acids. Trimming took 4 bases from V and 2 from J; bases not matched to a gene: 3. Germline V gene sequence: CDR1 MNHNS, CDR2 SASEGT. CDR3 coding DNA: TGTGCCAGCAGTGGGACTAGCGGGGGCCACACAGATACGCAGTATTTT. It specifies CASSGTSGGHTDTQYF.

This rearrangement joins TRBV21-1 to TRBJ2-1; the table's TRBD1 call for D was not verified on the DNA. TRBV21-1 is tagged as a pseudogene. The CDR3 extends over 14 amino acids. The CDR3 bases are TGTGCCAGCAGCAAAGGAGACAGGTTTGGGGGGCAGTTCTTC. It specifies CASSKGDRFGGQFF.

This chain uses TRBV18 with TRBJ1-1; the D gene is possibly TRBD1 (5 bases). The germline V and J ends were trimmed by 6 bases and 6 bases, with 17 bases remaining between them. In germline, CDR1 is KGHSH, CDR2 LQKENI. The CDR3 totals 14 residues. The CDR3 spells CASSTLSGEPEAFF. Written as DNA, the CDR3 is TGTGCCAGCTCGACCTTGTCGGGGGAGCCTGAAGCTTTCTTT.

This rearrangement joins TRBV6-5 to TRBJ2-7, with 10 bases lining up with TRBD1. V trimming: 6 bases; J trimming: 5 bases; junction bases outside the gene matches: 7. The CDR3 has 14 amino acids. Germline CDR1 is MNHEY and CDR2 is SVGAGI. CDR3 DNA: TGTGCCAGCAGGCGTCCCGGGACAGGGGACGAGCAGTACTTC. Translated: CASRRPGTGDEQYF.

The CDR3 protein is CASRTGLNQPQHF. CDR3 nucleotide sequence: TGTGCCAGTAGGACAGGGCTCAATCAGCCCCAGCATTTT. This chain connects TRBV19 to TRBJ1-5; TRBD1 matches at 7 bases. CDR3 size: 13 residues. Germline values: CDR1 LNHDA, CDR2 SQIVND (reference sequence). The ends lost 6 bases at V and 3 bases at J; junction bases unmatched: 2. Full variable domain (rest looked up from reference TRBV19 and TRBJ1-5): DGGITQSPKYLFRKEGQNVTLSCEQNLNHDAMYWYRQDPGQGLRLIYYSQIVNDFQKGDIAEGYSVSREKKESFPLTVTSAQKNPTAFYLCASRTGLNQPQHFGDGTRLSIL.

V usage is TRBV11-1 and J usage is TRBJ2-2; no clear D. CDR1 is SGHAT and CDR2 is FQDESV in the germline V gene (reference sequence). Trimming stripped 2 bases from V and 4 bases from J, with 8 bases between. The CDR3 consists of 14 residues. CDR3 sequence (DNA): TGTGCCAGCAGCTTATTGCGCGGCACCGGGGAGCTGTTTTTT. As protein: CASSLLRGTGELFF. The full variable domain, completed using reference TRBV11-1 and TRBJ2-2, is EAEVAQSPRYKITEKSQAVAFWCDPISGHATLYWYRQILGQGPELLVQFQDESVVDDSQLPKDRFSAERLKGVDSTLKIQPAELGDSAMYLCASSLLRGTGELFFGEGSRLTVL.

The genes are TRBV7-8 and TRBJ2-7; TRBD2 matches at 12 bases. Germline V lookup: CDR1 SGHVS, CDR2 FQNEAQ. J gave up 6 bases and V 4 bases, and 7 bases lay outside the gene matches. The CDR3 is 15 residues long. For the CDR3, the DNA is TGTGCCAGCAGCTCCCTAGCGGGGGGGACCTTCGAGCAGTACTTC. Amino acids: CASSSLAGGTFEQYF. The full variable domain, completed using reference TRBV7-8 and TRBJ2-7, is GAGVSQSPRYKVAKRGQDVALRCDPISGHVSLFWYQQALGQGPEFLTYFQNEAQLDKSGLPSDRFFAERPEGSVSTLKIQRTQQEDSAVYLCASSSLAGGTFEQYFGPGTRLTVT.

V is TRBV2 and J is TRBJ2-1; TRBD2 matches 10 bases. Germline assignment: CDR1 SNHLY and CDR2 FYNNEI. Trimming took 1 base from V and 5 from J; bases not matched to a gene: 11. The CDR3 extends over 18 amino acids. The CDR3 sequence is CASSEGILAGGWNNEQFF. The DNA of the CDR3 is TGTGCCAGCAGTGAAGGGATCTTAGCGGGGGGCTGGAACAATGAGCAGTTCTTC.

The rearrangement joins TRBV5-4 to TRBJ1-6, with 9 bases lining up with TRBD1. This CDR3 comprises 16 residues. Germline V CDR1 and CDR2: SGHNT, YYREEE (reference sequence). After removal of 5 bases from V and 6 bases from J, the junction contained 9 bases not matched to a gene. The CDR3 loop is CASRSFGQGRNSPLHF. Here the CDR3 DNA reads TGTGCCAGCAGGAGCTTCGGACAGGGGCGTAATTCACCCCTCCACTTT.

CDR3 residues: CASSQGRPGTGDQPQHF. For the CDR3, the DNA is TGCGCCAGCAGCCAAGGAAGACCCGGGACAGGGGATCAGCCCCAGCATTTT. This rearrangement joins TRBV4-1 to TRBJ1-5; TRBD1 aligns across 10 bases. With 1 base clipped from V and 5 bases from J, the junction kept 8 bases outside the gene matches. The germline V gene has CDR1 MGHRA and CDR2 YSYEKL. This CDR3 region has 17 residues.

The chain uses TRBV6-6 and TRBJ1-6; D is unclear. The CDR3 loop spans 15 amino acids. V gave up 0 bases and J gave up 7 bases, with 10 bases separating them. Germline CDR1 MNHNY, CDR2 SVGAGI (reference sequence). The CDR3 loop reads CASSYSLGDNSPLHF. The CDR3 DNA follows: TGTGCCAGCAGTTACTCTTTGGGAGACAATTCACCCCTCCACTTT.

The chain has TRBV18 and TRBJ2-5; tentative D call: TRBD1 (6 bases). CDR3 length: 15 residues. The V and J ends lost 1 base and 1 base respectively, with 10 bases between them. CDR1 is KGHSH and CDR2 is LQKENI in the germline V gene. The CDR3 sequence is CASSPRTAIQETQYF. In nucleotides, the CDR3 is TGTGCCAGCTCACCACGGACAGCCATCCAAGAGACCCAGTACTTC.

The chain employs TRBV19 and TRBJ2-5; the D gene is possibly TRBD1 (5 bases). The germline V gene has CDR1 LNHDA and CDR2 SQIVND (reference sequence). The CDR3 has 13 amino acids. V was trimmed by 5 bases and J by 2 bases, leaving 9 bases between them. DNA for the CDR3: TGTGCCAGTAGTTCCAGGGTTCAAGAGACCCAGTACTTC. It yields the protein CASSSRVQETQYF.

This sequence joins TRBV5-5 and TRBJ1-1; D might be TRBD1 (5 bases). Looked up from germline, CDR1 is SGHKS and CDR2 is YYEKEE (reference sequence). V lost 3 bases, J lost 4 bases, and 16 bases lay in between. This CDR3 contains 15 residues. CDR3 bases: TGTGCCAGCAGCTGGGATCTGGGGGGGTCCACTGAAGCTTTCTTT. Encoded protein: CASSWDLGGSTEAFF.

The chain links TRBV7-9 to TRBJ2-7; 9 bases map to TRBD1. The CDR3 loop spans 13 amino acids. Germline assignment: CDR1 SEHNR and CDR2 FQNEAQ (reference sequence). V was pared by 4 bases and J by 3 bases, with 1 base of the junction left unmatched. The DNA for the CDR3 is TGTGCCAGCAGCTGGGGACAGGGCTACGAGCAGTACGTC. This encodes CASSWGQGYEQYV.

The chain recombines TRBV19 with TRBJ2-3; TRBD2 aligns across 9 bases. CDR1 and CDR2 from the germline V gene are LNHDA and SQIVND (reference sequence). CDR3 length: 15 amino acids. V was clipped by 11 bases and J by 1 base; unmatched bases: 10. Here the CDR3 DNA reads TGTGCCTCCTCGGCTAGCGGGGTGGGCACAGATACGCAGTATTTT. Residues: CASSASGVGTDTQYF.

In this sample, this clone turned up once. The rearrangement joins TRBV7-8 to TRBJ2-1; 9 nucleotides agree with TRBD2. V lost 6 bases, J lost 5 bases, and 11 bases stayed unmatched. Germline CDR1 is SGHVS and CDR2 is FQNEAQ. The length of the CDR3 is 16 residues. This CDR3 is CASRYDLAGRHNEQFF. CDR3 DNA: TGTGCCAGCAGATACGATCTAGCGGGGAGGCACAATGAGCAGTTCTTC.

The rearrangement links TRBV9 to TRBJ2-3, with 7 bases fitting TRBD2. The V gene end was trimmed by 0 bases and the J gene end by 1 base; junction bases not matched to a gene: 2. The CDR3 has 15 residues. Germline V lookup: CDR1 SGDLS, CDR2 YYNGEE. DNA for the CDR3: TGTGCCAGCAGCGTAGATGGGGGGGGCACAGATACGCAGTATTTT. Translation gives CASSVDGGGTDTQYF. Using reference TRBV9 and TRBJ2-3 for the parts outside the CDR3, the full variable domain is DSGVTQTPKHLITATGQRVTLRCSPRSGDLSVYWYQQSLDQGLQFLIQYYNGEERAKGNILERFSAQQFPDLHSELNLSSLELGDSALYFCASSVDGGGTDTQYFGPGTRLTVL.

The chain carries TRBV18 and TRBJ1-1, with 7 bases identical to TRBD1. CDR1 is KGHSH, CDR2 LQKENI, per germline. The V segment lost 6 bases and the J segment 11 bases; nucleotides outside the gene matches: 12. The CDR3 consists of 13 residues. DNA for the CDR3: TGTGCCAGCTCGCCCGACAGGGTTGGGGGGGCTTTCTTT. Translating gives CASSPDRVGGAFF.

V usage is TRBV5-8 and J usage is TRBJ2-7; no clear D gene. V was pared by 0 bases and J by 0 bases, with 7 bases between. The germline V gene encodes CDR1 SGHTS and CDR2 YDEGEE. CDR3 length: 14 amino acids. The CDR3 region has the DNA TGTGCCAGCAGCTTGGGGCAGTTCTCCTACGAGCAGTACTTC. Amino acid sequence: CASSLGQFSYEQYF.

Here the CDR3 reads CASSLGLAGGSETQYF. The CDR3 region has the DNA TGCGCCAGCAGCTTGGGACTAGCGGGGGGTTCGGAGACCCAGTACTTC. The gene calls are TRBV5-1 and TRBJ2-5; TRBD2 aligns across 13 bases. The CDR3 is made up of 16 amino acids. J gave up 5 bases and V 0 bases, and 4 bases lay outside the gene matches. From germline, CDR1 is SGHRS and CDR2 YFSETQ. Full variable domain (outside the CDR3, taken from reference TRBV5-1 and TRBJ2-5): KAGVTQTPRYLIKTRGQQVTLSCSPISGHRSVSWYQQTPGQGLQFLFEYFSETQRNKGNFPGRFSGRQFSNSRSEMNVSTLELGDSALYLCASSLGLAGGSETQYFGPGTRLLVL.

This rearrangement joins TRBV7-3 to TRBJ2-1, with 7 bases that match TRBD2. Germline V lookup: CDR1 SGHTA, CDR2 FQGTGA. V shed 4 bases, J shed 1 base, and the junction held 10 bases outside the gene matches. The CDR3 has 17 residues. The CDR3 sequence is CASSSSTSPQSYNEQFF. The CDR3 DNA sequence: TGTGCCAGCAGCTCCTCGACTAGCCCCCAGTCCTACAATGAGCAGTTCTTC.

CDR3 coding DNA: TGTGCCAGCAGCTTAACGAGGAGTCCCTTGAATGAGCAGTTCTTC. It encodes CASSLTRSPLNEQFF. The genes are TRBV11-3 and TRBJ2-1, with D hard to call. The V end was cut by 2 bases, the J end by 7 bases, with 15 bases between. The CDR3 loop spans 15 amino acids. Germline V gene data show CDR1 as SGHNT and CDR2 as YENEEA. The whole variable domain, filled in from reference TRBV11-3 and TRBJ2-1, reads EAGVVQSPRYKIIEKKQPVAFWCNPISGHNTLYWYLQNLGQGPELLIRYENEEAVDDSQLPKDRFSAERLKGVDSTLKIQPAELGDSAVYLCASSLTRSPLNEQFFGPGTRLTVL.

V is TRBV7-7 and J is TRBJ2-2, with TRBD1 as a possible D gene (6 bases). V gave up 0 bases and J gave up 4 bases, with 18 bases separating them. The CDR3 spans 18 residues. Looked up from germline, CDR1 is SSHAT and CDR2 is FNYEAQ (reference sequence). The CDR3 reads CASSLARPQGICTGELFF. CDR3 DNA sequence: TGTGCCAGCAGCTTAGCGCGCCCTCAGGGGATTTGCACCGGGGAGCTGTTTTTT. The complete variable domain, with remaining parts taken from reference TRBV7-7 and TRBJ2-2, reads GAGVSQSPRYKVTKRGQDVTLRCDPISSHATLYWYQQALGQGPEFLTYFNYEAQPDKSGLPSDRFSAERPEGSISTLTIQRTEQRDSAMYRCASSLARPQGICTGELFFGEGSRLTVL.

The chain combines TRBV21-1 with TRBJ2-3; no check of the table's D call, TRBD2, against the DNA was made. TRBV21-1 is flagged as a pseudogene. This CDR3 comprises 22 residues. The CDR3 region is CASSTKRQERRASGDYTDTQYF. CDR3 nucleotides: TGTGCCAGCAGCACCAAGCGTCAGGAAAGGAGGGCTAGCGGGGACTACACAGATACGCAGTATTTT.

The CDR3 DNA reads as TGCGCCAGCAGCAACCAGGGGGATCTGGACACTGAAGCTTTCTTT. Translating it yields CASSNQGDLDTEAFF. V and J are TRBV5-1 and TRBJ1-1; 7 nucleotides align to TRBD1. Germline V lookup: CDR1 SGHRS, CDR2 YFSETQ. CDR3 length: 15 amino acids. The V gene end was trimmed by 4 bases and the J gene end by 3 bases; junction bases not matched to a gene: 9.

The rearrangement links TRBV5-5 to TRBJ1-3; D remains ambiguous. CDR1 and CDR2 from the germline V gene are SGHKS and YYEKEE (reference sequence). This CDR3 has 12 residues. Trimming cost V 1 base and J 5 bases, with 4 bases left between them. DNA of the CDR3: TGTGCCAGCAGCTTGAACAGAAACACCATATATTTT. Encoded protein: CASSLNRNTIYF.